Only a few counts were recorded for the clone carrying this T cell receptor (beta chain). This table comes from immunoSEQ multiplex PCR, and its TCRdb copy is limited to in-frame clones, with some not included. This sample has 330,000 or so clones, with approximately 86% found just once. The data originate from a study of blood T cell repertoires in COVID-19. For the study at large: PBMCs, B-cell-depleted T cells, or T cells provided the cDNA or gDNA that made up the material.

Germline assignment: CDR1 LNHDA and CDR2 SQIVND (reference sequence). This CDR3 comprises 17 residues. J lost 0 bases, V lost 4 bases, and 3 bases had no gene match. Sequencing was carried out using peripheral blood. This chain connects TRBV19 to TRBJ2-1; TRBD2 matches 13 bases. This receptor was taken from a man younger than 45 with COVID-19, enrolled during active disease. The CDR3 sequence: CASSSTSGRDSYNEQFF. The DNA of the CDR3 is TGTGCCAGTAGTAGTACTAGCGGGAGGGACTCCTACAATGAGCAGTTCTTC.